The present TCR beta chain was sequenced within a study of T-cell reconstitution after alpha-beta-depleted transplantation in children. Unique molecular identifiers tagged the TCRbeta library. One entry per CDR3 protein results from TCRdb running MiXCR on the PCR reads. Of 450,000 to 500,000 distinct CDR3 sequences listed, approximately 12% are singletons. V was clipped by 8 bases and J by 3 bases, with 16 bases between them. The length of the CDR3 is 14 residues. The J gene is TRBJ1-1, the V gene TRBV12-3 or TRBV12-4; the D gene is possibly TRBD1 (5 bases). The clonotype comes from a human donor who donated a stem cell graft to a child with combined immunodeficiency. Here the sequenced sample was PBMCs from the stem cell graft donor, taken from the stem cell graft. The CDR3 DNA follows: TGTGCCAGCGAACCCGCCGGGGGGTACACTGAAGCTTTCTTT. Translating it yields CASEPAGGYTEAFF.